These 22 T cell receptor beta chains share one sample of origin, sequenced in a study of blood T cell repertoires in COVID-19. Repertoires were generated with immunoSEQ multiplex PCR, while TCRdb's copy carries only in-frame clones and drops some. Among more than 200,000 clones listed, about nine tenths were seen once. The sample taken for sequencing was PBMCs or T cells enriched from blood (not recorded which). Every receptor here comes from a man aged 25-45 years in a cohort exposed to, infected with or recovered from COVID-19 (not recorded which).

The chain uses TRBV2 and TRBJ1-1, with D perhaps matching TRBD1 (5 bases). In germline, CDR1 is SNHLY, CDR2 FYNNEI. The CDR3 runs to 16 residues. Trimming left V 4 bases short and J 3 bases short, with 18 bases between. CDR3: CASSGSPLQGDTEAFF. In nucleotides, the CDR3 is TGTGCCAGCAGTGGCAGTCCCCTTCAAGGGGACACTGAAGCTTTCTTT. Using reference TRBV2 and TRBJ1-1 for the parts outside the CDR3, the full variable domain is EPEVTQTPSHQVTQMGQEVILRCVPISNHLYFYWYRQILGQKVEFLVSFYNNEISEKSEIFDDQFSVERPDGSNFTLKIRSTKLEDSAMYFCASSGSPLQGDTEAFFGQGTRLTVV.

In DNA form, the CDR3 reads TGTGCCAGCAGTTATTCCCACCCCCAGGAAGCTTTCTTT. This gives the protein CASSYSHPQEAFF. This chain uses TRBV28 with TRBJ1-1; unclear D gene. V was trimmed by 4 bases and J by 8 bases, leaving 14 bases between them. Germline V gene lookup returns CDR1 MDHEN and CDR2 SYDVKM. This CDR3 has 13 residues.

This clone was counted between two and nine times. This sequence joins TRBV7-6 and TRBJ2-7, with 8 bases lining up with TRBD1. The CDR3 totals 16 residues. Trimming took 3 bases from V and 1 from J; bases not matched to a gene: 8. Germline V gives CDR1 SGHVS, CDR2 FNYEAQ. Written as DNA, the CDR3 is TGTGCCAGCAGCTTTTCGGACAGGGTCCAGTCCTACGAGCAGTACTTC. Its translation is CASSFSDRVQSYEQYF. Supplemented by reference TRBV7-6 and TRBJ2-7, the full variable domain reads GAGVSQSPRYKVTKRGQDVALRCDPISGHVSLYWYRQALGQGPEFLTYFNYEAQQDKSGLPNDRFSAERPEGSISTLTIQRTEQRDSAMYRCASSFSDRVQSYEQYFGPGTRLTVT.

The V and J genes are TRBV5-1 and TRBJ2-3, with no clear D. Germline loops: CDR1 SGHRS, CDR2 YFSETQ. Trimming left V 2 bases short and J 3 bases short, with 13 bases between. CDR3 length: 15 residues. In DNA, the CDR3 is TGCGCCAGCAGCTTCGAGTTACCCAGGACAGATACGCAGTATTTT. It specifies CASSFELPRTDTQYF.

This chain's CDR3 is CASSEAGLPPPLHF. The CDR3 nucleotides read TGTGCCAGCAGTGAAGCTGGACTTCCGCCACCCCTCCACTTT. The chain carries TRBV6-1 and TRBJ1-6; no clear D gene. Trimming cost V 0 bases and J 11 bases, with 11 bases left between them. The germline V gene encodes CDR1 MNHNS and CDR2 SASEGT. This CDR3 is built from 14 residues.

The rearrangement joins TRBV5-4 to TRBJ2-3, with 12 bases aligning to TRBD2. Germline V gene sequence: CDR1 SGHNT, CDR2 YYREEE (reference sequence). After removal of 0 bases from V and 5 bases from J, the junction contained 4 bases not matched to a gene. This CDR3 spans 16 amino acids. The CDR3 bases are TGTGCCAGCAGCTTGGGACTAGCGGGAGTAGAAGATACGCAGTATTTT. Translating it yields CASSLGLAGVEDTQYF.

This sequence joins TRBV18 and TRBJ2-1; the match to TRBD2 covers 7 bases. The CDR3 totals 13 residues. The V gene end was trimmed by 5 bases and the J gene end by 8 bases; junction bases not matched to a gene: 6. The germline V gene encodes CDR1 KGHSH and CDR2 LQKENI. The CDR3 protein is CASSSSAGDEQFF. CDR3 in DNA: TGTGCCAGCTCATCTAGCGCGGGGGATGAGCAGTTCTTC. The full variable domain, rest sourced from reference TRBV18 and TRBJ2-1, is NAGVMQNPRHLVRRRGQEARLRCSPMKGHSHVYWYRQLPEEGLKFMVYLQKENIIDESGMPKERFSAEFPKEGPSILRIQQVVRGDSAAYFCASSSSAGDEQFFGPGTRLTVL.

Points on this clone: Other DNA sequences in the same sample also yield this CDR3. The rearrangement links TRBV27 to TRBJ2-3, with 7 bases lining up with TRBD1. The CDR3 totals 15 residues. V lost 5 bases, J lost 0 bases, and 5 bases stayed unmatched. CDR1 and CDR2 from the germline V gene are MNHEY and SMNVEV (reference sequence). Written as DNA, the CDR3 is TGTGCCAGCAGTCTAGGACAGGCGAGCACAGATACGCAGTATTTT. Its protein product is CASSLGQASTDTQYF.

The chain has TRBV4-2 and TRBJ2-1; TRBD2 might be the D (6 bases). From germline, CDR1 is LGHNA and CDR2 YNFKEQ. The CDR3 runs to 16 residues. Trimming took off 0 bases at V and 3 bases at J, with 12 bases between the two ends. The CDR3 reads CASSQESGALYNEQFF. The CDR3 region has the DNA TGTGCCAGCAGCCAAGAATCGGGAGCTCTCTACAATGAGCAGTTCTTC.

In its sample, this clone was seen once. This chain uses TRBV7-3 with TRBJ2-3; D possibly corresponds to TRBD2 (5 bases). V lost 5 bases, J lost 2 bases, and 17 bases lay in between. CDR3 size: 16 residues. The germline V gene has CDR1 SGHTA and CDR2 FQGTGA. CDR3 nucleotide sequence: TGTGCCAGCAGCCCAAATCGGCGGGCCTCCACAGATACGCAGTATTTT. The encoded protein is CASSPNRRASTDTQYF.

The chain combines TRBV7-3 with TRBJ2-4, with 7 bases that match TRBD2. V lost 5 bases and J lost 7; bases outside the gene matches: 11. Germline-derived CDR1 and CDR2 are SGHTA and FQGTGA. The CDR3 is made up of 15 amino acids. CDR3 nucleotide sequence: TGTGCCAGCAGCCCTGCAGGCGGGAGACGGAACATTCAGTACTTC. This encodes CASSPAGGRRNIQYF. The full variable domain, with the rest looked up from reference TRBV7-3 and TRBJ2-4, is GAGVSQTPSNKVTEKGKYVELRCDPISGHTALYWYRQSLGQGPEFLIYFQGTGAADDSGLPNDRFFAVRPEGSVSTLKIQRTERGDSAVYLCASSPAGGRRNIQYFGAGTRLSVL.

The chain recombines TRBV4-2 with TRBJ2-1; 8 nucleotides line up with TRBD2. Trimming cost V 0 bases and J 7 bases; bases outside gene matches: 8. Germline CDR1 reads LGHNA; CDR2 reads YNFKEQ. This CDR3 has 16 residues. Here the CDR3 reads CASSQDSSGGINEQFF. CDR3 bases: TGTGCCAGCAGCCAAGATTCTTCGGGAGGGATAAATGAGCAGTTCTTC.

This chain connects TRBV6-5 to TRBJ1-1; no reliable D call. V shed 7 bases and J shed 0 bases, with 9 bases lying between them. The CDR3 is made up of 13 amino acids. The V gene's germline CDR1 is MNHEY and CDR2 SVGAGI. CDR3 coding DNA: TGTGCCAGCACCGATACACTGAACACTGAAGCTTTCTTT. It encodes CASTDTLNTEAFF.

The gene calls are TRBV5-1 and TRBJ1-2; D gene uncertain. The V gene lost 0 bases and the J gene lost 10 bases, with 16 bases spanning the gap. The CDR3 sequence is 14 residues long. Germline V CDR1 and CDR2: SGHRS, YFSETQ. The CDR3 spells CASSLEPTQMVYTF. For the CDR3, the DNA is TGCGCCAGCAGCTTGGAACCCACCCAGATGGTCTACACCTTC.

V and J are TRBV5-4 and TRBJ2-5; 7 bases match TRBD1. J lost 5 bases, V lost 3 bases, and 4 bases had no gene match. CDR3 length: 13 amino acids. The germline V gene encodes CDR1 SGHNT and CDR2 YYREEE (reference sequence). CDR3 nucleotide sequence: TGTGCCAGCAGCTCCACAGGGGACGAGACCCAGTACTTC. It encodes CASSSTGDETQYF.

The chain joins TRBV7-9 to TRBJ2-1, with D hard to call. Between the trimmed V and J ends, which lost 5 bases and 0 bases, there was a span of 11 bases. CDR3 length equals 15 residues. Germline assignment: CDR1 SEHNR and CDR2 FQNEAQ (reference sequence). CDR3 in amino acids: CASSAKLDSYNEQFF. CDR3 nucleotide sequence: TGTGCCAGCAGCGCGAAGCTCGACTCCTACAATGAGCAGTTCTTC.

This chain links TRBV12-3 or TRBV12-4 with TRBJ1-2; D gene ambiguous. The CDR3 is 13 residues long. Trimming took 3 bases from V and 4 from J, leaving 9 bases between them. CDR3 DNA sequence: TGTGCCAGCAGTTTCCGGGAAGGCTATGGCTACACCTTC. Amino acid sequence: CASSFREGYGYTF.

This chain uses TRBV6-6 with TRBJ1-1, with D tentatively TRBD1 (5 bases). The CDR3 totals 15 residues. V was clipped by 8 bases and J by 4 bases, with 20 bases between them. Germline CDR1 is MNHNY and CDR2 is SVGAGI (reference sequence). CDR3 sequence: CASRDRAGLSTEAFF. CDR3 in DNA: TGTGCCAGCCGAGATAGGGCAGGGTTGTCCACTGAAGCTTTCTTT.

The gene calls are TRBV24-1 and TRBJ2-5, with 7 nucleotides matching TRBD1. The CDR3 sequence is 16 residues long. CDR1 is KGHDR, CDR2 SFDVKD, per germline. The ends lost 3 bases at V and 5 bases at J; junction bases unmatched: 11. The CDR3: CATSDVRQGSRETQYF. The CDR3 DNA reads TGTGCCACCAGTGATGTGAGACAGGGTAGTAGGGAGACCCAGTACTTC.

The rearrangement links TRBV2 to TRBJ1-2, with 10 bases lining up with TRBD1. V trimming: 7 bases; J trimming: 7 bases; junction bases outside the gene matches: 12. This CDR3 has 15 residues. Germline CDR1 is SNHLY and CDR2 is FYNNEI. The CDR3 nucleotides read TGTGCCAGCAATCTCGCCGGACAGGGGGTTGGTGGCTACACCTTC. Translating it yields CASNLAGQGVGGYTF.

The chain couples TRBV5-5 to TRBJ2-7, with D possibly TRBD1 on 5 matching bases. This CDR3 contains 13 residues. CDR1 and CDR2 (germline): SGHKS, YYEKEE (reference sequence). Trimming took off 1 base at V and 0 bases at J, with 5 bases between the two ends. The CDR3 spells CASSLQGSYEQYF. The CDR3 bases are TGTGCCAGCAGCTTGCAGGGCTCCTACGAGCAGTACTTC.

This chain joins TRBV4-1 and TRBJ1-3; D is unclear. This CDR3 comprises 14 residues. Germline CDR1 and CDR2: MGHRA and YSYEKL. V was pared by 0 bases and J by 2 bases, with 5 bases between. CDR3 region: CASSQEGAGNTIYF. CDR3 coding DNA: TGCGCCAGCAGCCAAGAGGGCGCTGGAAACACCATATATTTT.